This T cell receptor beta chain was captured by sequencing in a study of T cells after yellow fever vaccination. Study overall: Preparation of fractions with low cell numbers was performed using SMART-Seq v4 Ultra Low Input.

Study-wide findings and caveats: Abundant bulk-population clonotypes could contaminate the FACS-sorted repertoires. Most primary-vaccination clones recurred post-booster (around 97% CD4, over 70% CD8).

The 5'RACE template-switching step produced TCR cDNA and added a universal primer site and UMIs. Via MiXCR, TCRdb re-called the 5' RACE reads, giving one row per CDR3 protein. The sample consists of 400,000 or so distinct CDR3 sequences, under 20% of them appearing once. This clonotype was detected a few times. The antigen is unknown. The V and J ends lost 2 bases and 5 bases respectively, with 19 bases between them. The CDR3 length is 16 residues. Germline V gives CDR1 MNHEY, CDR2 SVGEGT. This sequence joins TRBV6-2 or TRBV6-3 and TRBJ2-7, with D perhaps matching TRBD1 or TRBD2 (6 bases each). This sequence was found in a man younger than 35 who received the YFV17D yellow fever vaccine. Specimen: PBMCs, collected before the yellow fever booster vaccination. The CDR3 protein is CASSYPPGHWRDEQYF. The CDR3 DNA is TGTGCCAGCAGTTACCCTCCGGGACATTGGAGGGACGAGCAGTACTTC.